This is a list of T cell receptor beta chains from one sample in a study of human T cells and chemical hapten exposure. TCRdb independently ran MiXCR on the RACE reads; one entry per CDR3 protein. The sample yields roughly 360,000 distinct CDR3 sequences, 4.8% seen once. The source was whole blood, collected in connection with sensitization to the hapten diphenylcyclopropenone (DPC). The receptors were sampled from a woman aged 45-60 years with alopecia areata. Some clones in this sample may be carry-over from other donors' samples. Both conserved end residues are part of each CDR3. A D gene is named only where the DNA matches it firmly. The size field is filled for only some rows; it gives once, few, many or a size class.

V gene	clone size	J gene	D gene	CDR3 protein	CDR3 DNA
TRBV5-1	.	TRBJ2-1	TRBD2	CASSWSGTSNNEQFF	TGCGCCAGCAGCTGGTCCGGGACTAGCAACAATGAGCAGTTCTTC
TRBV30	few	TRBJ1-3	.	CAWSVSGGGNTIYF	TGTGCCTGGAGTGTAAGTGGTGGTGGAAACACCATATATTTT
TRBV5-1	few	TRBJ1-4	.	CASSTDSNEKLFF	TGCGCCAGCAGCACCGACTCGAATGAAAAACTGTTTTTT
TRBV28	many	TRBJ2-5	.	CASSPPGTEETQYF	TGTGCCAGCAGCCCACCTGGCACCGAAGAGACCCAGTACTTC
TRBV4-3	.	TRBJ2-7	.	CASSQDLSGGPSYEQYF	TGCGCCAGCAGCCAAGATCTCTCCGGGGGCCCTTCCTACGAGCAGTACTTC
TRBV6-5	many	TRBJ1-6	.	CASSPPGETNSPLHF	TGTGCCAGCAGTCCTCCGGGGGAAACTAATTCACCCCTCCACTTT
TRBV4-3	many	TRBJ2-3	.	CASSQDRNTLGAGRTDTQYF	TGCGCCAGCAGCCAAGATCGAAACACACTGGGGGCGGGGCGCACAGATACGCAGTATTTT
TRBV29-1	few	TRBJ2-1	.	CSFVRAAVSSYNEQFF	TGCAGCTTTGTAAGGGCGGCAGTTAGCTCCTACAATGAGCAGTTCTTC
TRBV5-6	.	TRBJ2-2	.	CASSPVGTTNTGELFF	TGTGCCAGCAGCCCTGTGGGCACCACGAACACCGGGGAGCTGTTTTTT
TRBV9	many	TRBJ1-2	TRBD1	CASSVSWTGEKYGYTF	TGTGCCAGCAGCGTTAGCTGGACAGGGGAAAAATATGGCTACACCTTC
TRBV18	few	TRBJ1-2	.	CASSPVDNYGYTF	TGTGCCAGCTCACCGGTTGACAACTATGGCTACACCTTC
TRBV19	many	TRBJ1-6	.	CASRGVRGSPLHF	TGTGCCAGTCGAGGGGTCCGGGGTTCACCCCTCCACTTT
TRBV7-9	many	TRBJ1-4	TRBD1	CASSPDRVDEKLFF	TGTGCCAGCAGCCCAGACAGGGTCGACGAAAAACTGTTTTTT
TRBV29-1	.	TRBJ1-2	.	CSVENGLAYGYTF	TGCAGCGTTGAGAATGGTCTGGCCTATGGCTACACCTTC
TRBV3-1	.	TRBJ1-6	.	CASSQQGGSPLHF	TGTGCCAGCAGCCAACAGGGAGGCTCACCCCTCCACTTT
TRBV12-3/TRBV12-4	few	TRBJ2-1	.	CASSLTRGQRRLSSYNEQFF	TGTGCCAGCAGTTTAACCCGAGGACAGAGACGCCTTAGCTCCTACAATGAGCAGTTCTTC
TRBV10-3	many	TRBJ2-7	TRBD1	CATSARDRGPGEQYF	TGTGCCACTTCCGCTCGGGACAGGGGGCCGGGGGAGCAGTACTTC
TRBV29-1	many	TRBJ2-7	.	CSVEGSRGEQYF	TGCAGCGTTGAGGGGAGCCGGGGCGAGCAGTACTTC
TRBV10-2	many	TRBJ2-3	.	CASSEARSTDTQYF	TGCGCCAGCAGTGAGGCTAGGAGCACAGATACGCAGTATTTT
TRBV29-1	many	TRBJ2-3	TRBD1	CSVGAGGSTDTQYF	TGCAGCGTTGGGGCAGGGGGTAGCACAGATACGCAGTATTTT
TRBV25-1	few	TRBJ1-6	.	CASSAQEGSPLHF	TGTGCCAGCAGTGCACAGGAAGGGTCACCCCTCCACTTT
TRBV5-6	.	TRBJ1-1	.	CASSLFFQGSTEAFF	TGTGCCAGCAGCTTGTTTTTCCAGGGGAGCACTGAAGCTTTCTTT
TRBV4-2	many	TRBJ1-1	.	CASSREQGMANTEAFF	TGTGCCAGCAGCCGGGAGCAGGGAATGGCGAACACTGAAGCTTTCTTT
TRBV5-1	many	TRBJ2-5	.	CASSPWGDKETQYF	TGCGCCAGCAGCCCGTGGGGGGACAAAGAGACCCAGTACTTC
TRBV7-8	.	TRBJ1-6	.	CASSLKSSYNSPLHF	TGTGCCAGCAGTCTGAAGAGCTCCTATAATTCACCCCTCCACTTT
TRBV20-1	many	TRBJ2-3	.	CSARGLTDTQYF	TGCAGTGCTAGGGGCCTCACAGATACGCAGTATTTT
TRBV2	many	TRBJ1-6	TRBD1	CASSSTGAAPLHF	TGTGCCAGCAGTTCCACAGGGGCCGCACCCCTCCACTTT
TRBV9	many	TRBJ2-2	.	CASSVVSEGTGELFF	TGTGCCAGCAGCGTAGTGTCAGAAGGCACCGGGGAGCTGTTTTTT
TRBV29-1	few	TRBJ1-1	.	CSVAPLTTGTEAFF	TGCAGCGTTGCCCCCCTGACTACGGGCACTGAAGCTTTCTTT
TRBV28	many	TRBJ1-3	.	CASSEGSENTIYF	TGTGCCAGCAGCGAGGGCTCTGAAAACACCATATATTTT
TRBV29-1	.	TRBJ1-1	TRBD1	CSAEDRGSVTEAFF	TGCAGCGCCGAGGACAGGGGTAGTGTCACTGAAGCTTTCTTT
TRBV9	many	TRBJ2-3	TRBD2	CASSVAPVVGAGGSDTQYF	TGTGCCAGCAGCGTAGCTCCAGTAGTCGGAGCGGGAGGTTCAGATACGCAGTATTTT
TRBV30	many	TRBJ2-1	TRBD2	CAWSAFPSGNYNEQFF	TGTGCCTGGAGTGCATTTCCTAGCGGGAACTACAATGAGCAGTTCTTC
TRBV7-9	.	TRBJ1-1	TRBD1	CASSLPTGRYTEAFF	TGTGCCAGCAGCTTACCGACAGGGAGGTACACTGAAGCTTTCTTT
TRBV6-6	many	TRBJ2-2	.	CASSYLQSGGELFF	TGTGCCAGCAGTTACCTACAGAGCGGCGGGGAGCTGTTTTTT
TRBV7-8	.	TRBJ2-2	TRBD1	CASSLVVTGGANTGELFF	TGTGCCAGCAGCTTAGTAGTGACAGGGGGCGCGAACACCGGGGAGCTGTTTTTT
TRBV10-3	few	TRBJ2-3	TRBD1	CAIRGFGTGDTDTQYF	TGTGCCATCCGCGGGTTCGGGACAGGGGATACAGATACGCAGTATTTT
TRBV13	many	TRBJ2-1	.	CASSSGTVPSYNEQFF	TGTGCCAGCAGCTCGGGAACCGTTCCCTCCTACAATGAGCAGTTCTTC
TRBV12-3/TRBV12-4	few	TRBJ1-2	.	CASRETADGYTF	TGTGCCAGCAGGGAGACAGCGGATGGCTACACCTTC
TRBV4-3	many	TRBJ2-7	.	CASSPSSRDEQYF	TGCGCCAGCAGCCCCTCGAGTAGAGACGAGCAGTACTTC
TRBV28	few	TRBJ1-5	.	CASSFETTGFRQPQHF	TGTGCCAGCAGTTTTGAGACTACGGGTTTCCGTCAGCCCCAGCATTTT
TRBV11-2	many	TRBJ1-6	TRBD1	CASSFSGGEGSPLHF	TGTGCCAGCAGCTTTTCAGGGGGGGAGGGTTCACCCCTCCACTTT
TRBV5-1	.	TRBJ1-6	.	CASSLAEGNSPLHF	TGCGCCAGCAGCTTGGCCGAGGGAAATTCACCCCTCCACTTT
TRBV5-1	.	TRBJ2-3	.	CASSLATEDTQYF	TGCGCCAGCAGCTTGGCCACGGAAGATACGCAGTATTTT
TRBV12-3/TRBV12-4	many	TRBJ1-5	.	CATKRSTGNQPQHF	TGTGCCACCAAGCGGAGTACGGGCAATCAGCCCCAGCATTTT
TRBV7-9	.	TRBJ1-1	TRBD1	CASSLVLTGEEGTEAFF	TGTGCCAGCAGCTTAGTATTGACAGGGGAGGAGGGAACTGAAGCTTTCTTT
TRBV6-6	many	TRBJ2-7	.	CASSYTSAYEQYF	TGTGCCAGCAGTTACACTAGTGCCTACGAGCAGTACTTC
TRBV5-1	many	TRBJ2-7	.	CASSLDNSYEQYF	TGCGCCAGCAGCTTGGACAACTCCTACGAGCAGTACTTC
TRBV12-3/TRBV12-4	.	TRBJ2-1	TRBD2	CASSLAAGGEFNEQFF	TGTGCCAGCAGTTTAGCGGCCGGGGGGGAGTTCAATGAGCAGTTCTTC
TRBV5-6	many	TRBJ2-3	.	CASSTTTNTQYF	TGTGCCAGCAGCACAACCACGAATACGCAGTATTTT
TRBV27	many	TRBJ1-5	.	CASSFTVTNQPQHF	TGTGCCAGCAGTTTCACGGTCACCAATCAGCCCCAGCATTTT
TRBV15	many	TRBJ2-3	.	CATSGPEGRTDTQYF	TGTGCCACCAGCGGACCGGAGGGAAGGACAGATACGCAGTATTTT
TRBV20-1	few	TRBJ2-1	.	CSARGGRGLHNEQFF	TGCAGTGCTAGGGGCGGGCGGGGTCTGCACAATGAGCAGTTCTTC
TRBV27	.	TRBJ1-2	TRBD1	CASSIRQGLGYGYTF	TGTGCCAGCAGTATCCGACAGGGGTTAGGGTATGGCTACACCTTC